This is a list of T cell receptor beta chains from one sample in a study of CD8+ T cells in alopecia areata. The method was immunoSEQ multiplex PCR; TCRdb's version includes in-frame clones alone and lacks a portion of them. The repertoire holds about 180,000 clones, with about 61% as singletons. The source material was CD4+ T cells sorted from blood, sampled at approximately week 60, from a patient treated with tofacitinib. These receptors were collected from a human donor with alopecia areata. Both conserved end residues are part of each CDR3. D genes are given only for firm matches.

v_call: TRBV5-1
d_call: .
cdr3_aa: CASSSRGNTDTQYF

v_call: TRBV7-2
d_call: .
cdr3_aa: CASSLGDGRTYEKLFF

v_call: TRBV5-1
d_call: TRBD1
cdr3_aa: CASSQTGLNYGYTF

v_call: TRBV4-1
d_call: .
cdr3_aa: CASSQGRAANSNQPQHF

v_call: TRBV4-1
d_call: .
cdr3_aa: CASSPGLDHGYTF

v_call: TRBV9
d_call: TRBD1
cdr3_aa: CASSTTEGQFPYGYTF

v_call: TRBV30
d_call: .
cdr3_aa: CAWSVPGPNTEAFF

v_call: TRBV6-5
d_call: .
cdr3_aa: CASSYSREVRGDGYTF

v_call: TRBV30
d_call: .
cdr3_aa: CAWIESPPYTEAFF

v_call: TRBV2
d_call: .
cdr3_aa: CASGVRRDTEAFF

v_call: TRBV27
d_call: .
cdr3_aa: CASRTNQKGEQYF

v_call: TRBV2
d_call: .
cdr3_aa: CASSRDHNVAGELFF

v_call: TRBV9
d_call: .
cdr3_aa: CASSVSSASLVGTGELFF

v_call: TRBV18
d_call: .
cdr3_aa: CASSPTARRRTGELFF

v_call: TRBV30
d_call: .
cdr3_aa: CACGGVRVSLGTEAFF

v_call: TRBV29-1
d_call: .
cdr3_aa: CSVASPAWAQYF